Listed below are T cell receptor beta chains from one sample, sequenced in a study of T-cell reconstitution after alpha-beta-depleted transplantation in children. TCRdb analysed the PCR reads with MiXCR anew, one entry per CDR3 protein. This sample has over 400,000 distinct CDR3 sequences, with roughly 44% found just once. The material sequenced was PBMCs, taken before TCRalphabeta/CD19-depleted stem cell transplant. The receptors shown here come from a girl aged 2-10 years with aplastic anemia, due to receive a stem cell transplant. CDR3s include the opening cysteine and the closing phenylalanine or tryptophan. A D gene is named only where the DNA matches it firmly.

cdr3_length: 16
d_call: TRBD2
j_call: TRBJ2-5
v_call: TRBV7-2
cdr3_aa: CASSLGQLAGEETQYF

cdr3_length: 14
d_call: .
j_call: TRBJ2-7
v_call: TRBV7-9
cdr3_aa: CASSLGGLFYEQYF

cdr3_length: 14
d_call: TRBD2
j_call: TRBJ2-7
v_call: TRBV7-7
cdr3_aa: CASSLEAGVHEQYF

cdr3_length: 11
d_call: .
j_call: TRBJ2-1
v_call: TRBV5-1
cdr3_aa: CASSLGPEQFF

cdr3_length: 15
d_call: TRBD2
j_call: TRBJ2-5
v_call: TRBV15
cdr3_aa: CATTPAAGGQETQYF

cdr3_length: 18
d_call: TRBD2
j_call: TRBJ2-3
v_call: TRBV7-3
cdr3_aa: CASSLKGGAGAARDTQYF

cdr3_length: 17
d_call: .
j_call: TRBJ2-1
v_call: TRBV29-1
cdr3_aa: CSVGFTGAPAPYNEQFF

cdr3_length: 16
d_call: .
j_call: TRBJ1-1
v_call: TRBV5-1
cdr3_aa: CASSPLGKGAYTEAFF

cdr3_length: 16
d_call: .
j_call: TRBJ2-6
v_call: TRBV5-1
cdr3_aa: CASSPGWASGANVLTF

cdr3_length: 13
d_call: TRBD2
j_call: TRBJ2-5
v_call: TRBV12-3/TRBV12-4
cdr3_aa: CASSRGRGETQYF

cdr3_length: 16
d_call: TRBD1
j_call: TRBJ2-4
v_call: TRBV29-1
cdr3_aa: CSVPRQGAKAKNIQYF

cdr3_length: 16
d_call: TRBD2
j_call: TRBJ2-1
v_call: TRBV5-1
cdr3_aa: CASSLLAGGRVNEQFF

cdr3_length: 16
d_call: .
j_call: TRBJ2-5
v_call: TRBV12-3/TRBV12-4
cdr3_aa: CASSPEFGGTQETQYF

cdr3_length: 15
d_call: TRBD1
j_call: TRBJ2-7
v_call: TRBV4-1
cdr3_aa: CASSPGQGDSYEQYF

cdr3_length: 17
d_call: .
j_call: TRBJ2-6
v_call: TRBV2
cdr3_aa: CASSRRSRGAGANVLTF

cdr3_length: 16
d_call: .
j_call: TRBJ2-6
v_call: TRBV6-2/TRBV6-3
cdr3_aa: CASRPVGLSGANVLTF

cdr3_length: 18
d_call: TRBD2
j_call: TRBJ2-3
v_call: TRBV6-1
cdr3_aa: CASSALRGALAGVYTQYF

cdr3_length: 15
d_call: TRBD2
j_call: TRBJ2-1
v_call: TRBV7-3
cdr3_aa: CASSPNGLVYNEQFF

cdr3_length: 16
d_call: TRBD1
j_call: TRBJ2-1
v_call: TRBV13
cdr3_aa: CASSHWEGQGFNEQFF

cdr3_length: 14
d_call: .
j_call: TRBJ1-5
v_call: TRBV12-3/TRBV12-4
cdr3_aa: CASRVGPSNQPQHF

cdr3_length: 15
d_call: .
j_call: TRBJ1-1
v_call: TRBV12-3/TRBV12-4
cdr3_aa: CASSRTHQMGTEAFF

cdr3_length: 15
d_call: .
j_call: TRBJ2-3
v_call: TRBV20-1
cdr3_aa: CSARLVYTGTDTQYF

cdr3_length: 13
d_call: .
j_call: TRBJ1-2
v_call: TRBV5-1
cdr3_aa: CASSTDSRYGYTF

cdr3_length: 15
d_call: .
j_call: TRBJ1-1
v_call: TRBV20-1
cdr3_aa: CSAPRVRAVNTEAFF